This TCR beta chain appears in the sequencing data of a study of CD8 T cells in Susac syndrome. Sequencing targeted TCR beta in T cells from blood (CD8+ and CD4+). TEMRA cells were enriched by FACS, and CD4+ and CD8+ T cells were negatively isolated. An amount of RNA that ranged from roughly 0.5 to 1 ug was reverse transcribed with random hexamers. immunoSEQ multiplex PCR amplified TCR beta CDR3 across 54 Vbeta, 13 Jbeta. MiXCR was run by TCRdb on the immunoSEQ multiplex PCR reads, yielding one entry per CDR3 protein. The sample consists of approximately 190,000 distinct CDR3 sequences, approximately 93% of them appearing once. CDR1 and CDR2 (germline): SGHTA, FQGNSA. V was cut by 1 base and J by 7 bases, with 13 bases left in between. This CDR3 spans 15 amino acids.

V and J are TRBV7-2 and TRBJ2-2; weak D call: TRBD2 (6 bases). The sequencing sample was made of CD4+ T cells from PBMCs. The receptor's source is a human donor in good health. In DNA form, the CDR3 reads TGTGCCAGCAGCTTAGGCCGGGAGCGCGGCGGGGAGCTGTTTTTT. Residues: CASSLGRERGGELFF.